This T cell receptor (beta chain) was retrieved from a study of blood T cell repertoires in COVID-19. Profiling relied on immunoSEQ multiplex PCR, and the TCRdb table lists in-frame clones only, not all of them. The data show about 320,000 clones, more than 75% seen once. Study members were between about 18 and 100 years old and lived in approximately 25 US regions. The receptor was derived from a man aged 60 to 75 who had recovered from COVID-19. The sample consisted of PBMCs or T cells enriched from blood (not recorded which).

CDR3 DNA: TGTGCCAGCAGCGCTAGCGGGAGCTCTTCCTACGAGCAGTACTTC. This codes for CASSASGSSSYEQYF. The rearrangement joins TRBV9 to TRBJ2-7; 10 bases align to TRBD2. J was trimmed by 1 base and V by 3 bases; bases with no gene match: 4. The CDR3 contains 15 residues. The germline V gene has CDR1 SGDLS and CDR2 YYNGEE.